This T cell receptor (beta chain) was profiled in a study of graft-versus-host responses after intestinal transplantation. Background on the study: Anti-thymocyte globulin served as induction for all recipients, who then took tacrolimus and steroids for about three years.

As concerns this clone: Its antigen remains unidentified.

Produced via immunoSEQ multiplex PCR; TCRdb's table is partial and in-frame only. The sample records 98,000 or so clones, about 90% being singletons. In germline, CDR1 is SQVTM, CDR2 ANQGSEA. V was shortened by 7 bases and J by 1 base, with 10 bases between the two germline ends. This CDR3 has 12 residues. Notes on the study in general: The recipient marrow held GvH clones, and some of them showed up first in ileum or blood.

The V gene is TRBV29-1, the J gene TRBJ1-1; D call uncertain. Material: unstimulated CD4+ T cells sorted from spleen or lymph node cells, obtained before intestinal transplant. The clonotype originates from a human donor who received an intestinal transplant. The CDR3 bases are TGCAGCGCCGAGAGCACGAACACTGAAGCTTTCTTT. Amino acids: CSAESTNTEAFF.